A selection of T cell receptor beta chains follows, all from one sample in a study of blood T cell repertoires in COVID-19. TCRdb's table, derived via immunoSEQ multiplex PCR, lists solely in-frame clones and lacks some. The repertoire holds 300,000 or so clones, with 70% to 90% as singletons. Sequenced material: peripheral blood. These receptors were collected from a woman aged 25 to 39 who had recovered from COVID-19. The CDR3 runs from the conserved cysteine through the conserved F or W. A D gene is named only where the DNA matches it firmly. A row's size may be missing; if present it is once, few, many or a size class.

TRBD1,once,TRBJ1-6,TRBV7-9,CASSKQGTDNSPLHF,TGTGCCAGCAGCAAACAGGGGACGGATAATTCACCCCTCCACTTT
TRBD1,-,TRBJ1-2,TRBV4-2,CASSQAWGQQSYGYTF,TGTGCCAGCAGCCAGGCGTGGGGACAGCAATCCTATGGCTACACCTTC
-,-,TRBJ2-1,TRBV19,CASRISGFVYNEQFF,TGTGCCAGTAGGATATCAGGGTTCGTCTACAATGAGCAGTTCTTC
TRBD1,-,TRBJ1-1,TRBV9,CASALEGAEFTEAFF,TGTGCCAGCGCCTTGGAGGGGGCAGAGTTCACTGAAGCTTTCTTT
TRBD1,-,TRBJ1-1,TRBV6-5,CASSYGQVNTEAFF,TGTGCCAGCAGTTACGGACAGGTGAACACTGAAGCTTTCTTT
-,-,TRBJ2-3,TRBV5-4,CASSTYRSTDTQYF,TGTGCCAGCAGCACCTACCGTAGCACAGATACGCAGTATTTT
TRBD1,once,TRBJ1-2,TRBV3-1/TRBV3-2,CASSQEVPQGAEGYTF,TGTGCCAGCAGCCAAGAAGTCCCACAGGGGGCTGAGGGCTACACCTTC
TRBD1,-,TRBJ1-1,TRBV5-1,CASSREPDRAEAFF,TGCGCCAGCAGTCGAGAACCAGACAGGGCTGAAGCTTTCTTT
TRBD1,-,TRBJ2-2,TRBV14,CASSQGRTGRNTGELFF,TGTGCCAGCAGCCAAGGCAGGACAGGCAGAAACACCGGGGAGCTGTTTTTT
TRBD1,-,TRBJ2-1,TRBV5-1,CASSLVQGAYNEQFF,TGCGCCAGCAGCTTGGTTCAGGGGGCCTACAATGAGCAGTTCTTC
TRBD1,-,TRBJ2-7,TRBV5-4,CASSLGAQGDEQYF,TGTGCCAGCAGCTTGGGGGCACAGGGGGACGAGCAGTACTTC
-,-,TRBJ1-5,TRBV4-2,CASSQDGRVNQPQHF,TGTGCCAGCAGCCAAGATGGTCGGGTCAATCAGCCCCAGCATTTT
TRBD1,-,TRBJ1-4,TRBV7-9,CASSWGAGGKEKLFF,TGTGCCAGCAGCTGGGGGGCAGGGGGTAAGGAAAAACTGTTTTTT
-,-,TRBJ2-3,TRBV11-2,CASVSRGPTDTQYF,TGTGCCAGCGTCAGTCGAGGGCCCACAGATACGCAGTATTTT
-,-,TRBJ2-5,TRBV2,CASSDGYRGAETQYF,TGTGCCAGCAGTGATGGGTATAGGGGCGCGGAGACCCAGTACTTC
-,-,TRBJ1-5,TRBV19,CASSIAGYNQPQHF,TGTGCCAGTAGTATAGCAGGGTACAATCAGCCCCAGCATTTT
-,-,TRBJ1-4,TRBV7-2,CASSLEMGRRKLFF,TGTGCCAGCAGCTTAGAGATGGGGCGGCGAAAACTGTTTTTT
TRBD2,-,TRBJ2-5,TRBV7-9,CASPKADSGGKETQYF,TGTGCCAGCCCCAAGGCGGATAGCGGGGGTAAAGAGACCCAGTACTTC
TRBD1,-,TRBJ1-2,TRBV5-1,CASSRRPQGDSGLGYTF,TGCGCCAGCAGCCGCCGGCCACAAGGGGACAGTGGATTGGGCTACACCTTC
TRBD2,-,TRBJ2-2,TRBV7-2,CASSSNGGGAAGELFF,TGTGCCAGCAGCTCCAATGGCGGGGGGGCCGCCGGGGAGCTGTTTTTT
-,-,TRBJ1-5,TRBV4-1,CASSGSGDQPQHF,TGCGCCAGCAGCGGGTCAGGGGATCAGCCCCAGCATTTT
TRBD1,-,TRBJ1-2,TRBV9,CASSEGTGWGYTF,TGTGCCAGCAGCGAGGGGACAGGGTGGGGCTACACCTTC
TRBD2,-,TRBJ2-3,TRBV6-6,CASIGPRGGRTDTQYF,TGTGCCAGCATAGGCCCCCGGGGGGGGCGCACAGATACGCAGTATTTT
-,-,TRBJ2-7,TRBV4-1,CASSQAFVLASSSYEQYF,TGCGCCAGCAGCCAAGCATTCGTACTCGCCTCGAGCTCCTACGAGCAGTACTTC
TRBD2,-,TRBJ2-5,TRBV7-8,CASSSHLGGGAETQYF,TGTGCCAGCAGCTCCCACCTCGGCGGGGGGGCAGAGACCCAGTACTTC
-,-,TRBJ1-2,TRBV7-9,CASSLQGPYTF,TGTGCCAGCAGCCTACAGGGACCCTACACCTTC
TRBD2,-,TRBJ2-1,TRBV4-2,CASSQVGGGAGEQFF,TGTGCCAGCAGCCAAGTGGGCGGGGGGGCCGGTGAGCAGTTCTTC
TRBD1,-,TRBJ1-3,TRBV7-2,CASSPPRGRGAVDGNTIYF,TGTGCCAGCAGCCCCCCCAGGGGCAGGGGGGCGGTCGATGGAAACACCATATATTTT
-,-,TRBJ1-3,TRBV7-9,CASSLGGMVLVNTIYF,TGTGCCAGCAGCTTGGGAGGCATGGTTTTAGTAAACACCATATATTTT
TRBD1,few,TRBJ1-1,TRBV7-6,CASSSEDRALNTEAFF,TGTGCCAGCAGCTCAGAAGACAGGGCTTTGAACACTGAAGCTTTCTTT
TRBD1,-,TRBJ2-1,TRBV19,CASAETGNSYNEQFF,TGTGCCAGTGCCGAGACAGGGAACTCATACAATGAGCAGTTCTTC
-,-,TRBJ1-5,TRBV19,CASSIWQGMSNQPQHF,TGTGCCAGTAGTATTTGGCAGGGGATGAGCAATCAGCCCCAGCATTTT
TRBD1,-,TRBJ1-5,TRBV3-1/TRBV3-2,CASSQGPGQGIDQPQHF,TGTGCCAGCAGCCAAGGCCCCGGACAGGGTATCGATCAGCCCCAGCATTTT
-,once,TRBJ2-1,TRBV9,CASSPSAQRNEQFF,TGTGCCAGCAGCCCCAGCGCGCAGCGCAATGAGCAGTTCTTC
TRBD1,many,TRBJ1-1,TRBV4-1,CASSQVRTGMSTEAFF,TGCGCCAGCAGCCAAGTGCGGACAGGGATGAGCACTGAAGCTTTCTTT
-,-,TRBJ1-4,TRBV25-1,CASTGGQTATNEKLFF,TGTGCCAGCACTGGGGGACAAACTGCAACTAATGAAAAACTGTTTTTT
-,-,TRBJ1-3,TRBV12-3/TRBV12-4,CASSSRTLYF,TGTGCCAGCAGTTCAAGGACTTTATATTTT
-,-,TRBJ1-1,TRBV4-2,CASSQVGGNTEAFF,TGTGCCAGCAGCCAAGTCGGAGGGAACACTGAAGCTTTCTTT
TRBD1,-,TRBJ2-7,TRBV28,CASSPPRGSSYEQYF,TGTGCCAGCAGCCCTCCCAGGGGGAGCTCCTACGAGCAGTACTTC
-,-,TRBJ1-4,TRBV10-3,CAISDSTGLDEKLFF,TGTGCCATCAGTGACAGTACAGGGCTAGATGAAAAACTGTTTTTT
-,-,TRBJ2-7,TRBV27,CASSLGGAVDEQYF,TGTGCCAGCAGTTTAGGGGGGGCTGTGGACGAGCAGTACTTC
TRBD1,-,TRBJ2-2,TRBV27,CASSLSGTVGGELFF,TGTGCCAGCAGTTTATCTGGGACAGTGGGCGGGGAGCTGTTTTTT
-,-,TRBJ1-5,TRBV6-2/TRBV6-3,CASSRQDRMNSNQPQHF,TGTGCCAGCAGTCGTCAGGACAGAATGAATAGCAATCAGCCCCAGCATTTT
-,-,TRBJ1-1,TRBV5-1,CASSFGPGNTEAFF,TGCGCCAGCAGCTTCGGACCGGGAAACACTGAAGCTTTCTTT
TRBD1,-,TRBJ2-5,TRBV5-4,CASSLPDRGRGTQYF,TGTGCCAGCAGCTTACCGGACAGGGGGCGAGGGACCCAGTACTTC
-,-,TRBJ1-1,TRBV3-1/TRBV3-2,CASSTRLTEAFF,TGTGCCAGCAGCACCCGACTGACTGAAGCTTTCTTT
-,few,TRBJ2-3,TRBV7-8,CASSLAGRTDTQYF,TGTGCCAGCAGCTTAGCGGGGAGGACAGATACGCAGTATTTT
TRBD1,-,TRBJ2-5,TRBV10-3,CATEDRPEETQYF,TGTGCCACCGAGGACAGGCCCGAGGAGACCCAGTACTTC
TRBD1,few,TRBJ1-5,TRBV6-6,CASTRTGPNQPQHF,TGTGCCAGCACCCGGACAGGGCCTAATCAGCCCCAGCATTTT
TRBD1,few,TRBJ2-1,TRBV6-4,CASSLTGGTDEQFF,TGTGCCAGCAGCCTCACAGGGGGAACCGATGAGCAGTTCTTC
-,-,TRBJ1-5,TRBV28,CASSSTGFDQPQHF,TGTGCCAGCAGTTCCACAGGGTTCGATCAGCCCCAGCATTTT
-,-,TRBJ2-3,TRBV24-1,CATGTVSTDTQYF,TGTGCCACTGGGACTGTAAGCACAGATACGCAGTATTTT
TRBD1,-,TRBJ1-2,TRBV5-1,CASSSYRQGESYGYTF,TGCGCCAGCAGCTCCTATCGACAGGGTGAAAGCTATGGCTACACCTTC
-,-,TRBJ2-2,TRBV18,CASSPYGVSTGELFF,TGTGCCAGCTCACCATACGGGGTCTCCACCGGGGAGCTGTTTTTT
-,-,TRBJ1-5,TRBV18,CASSPGTQTVQPQHF,TGTGCCAGCTCACCGGGGACACAGACAGTTCAGCCCCAGCATTTT
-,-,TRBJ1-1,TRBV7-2,CASSPWEQRLEAFF,TGTGCCAGCAGCCCCTGGGAGCAGAGACTTGAAGCTTTCTTT
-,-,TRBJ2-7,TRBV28,CASSFLTDRLLEQYF,TGTGCCAGCAGTTTTTTGACAGACCGGCTCCTCGAGCAGTACTTC
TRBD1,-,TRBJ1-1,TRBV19,CASTPGQANTEAFF,TGTGCCAGCACGCCGGGACAGGCGAACACTGAAGCTTTCTTT
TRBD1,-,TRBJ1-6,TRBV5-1,CASSRDGQVNSPLHF,TGCGCCAGCAGCCGTGATGGACAGGTTAATTCACCCCTCCACTTT
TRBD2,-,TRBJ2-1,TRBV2,CASSPVAGGTTEQFF,TGTGCCAGCAGTCCCGTAGCGGGGGGTACAACTGAGCAGTTCTTC